The 20 T cell receptor beta chains below were found in one sample sequenced in a study of shared clonotypes between healthy human individuals. Repertoires were generated with immunoSEQ multiplex PCR, while TCRdb's copy carries only in-frame clones and drops some. Of some 1.1 million clones in the sample, 70% to 80% were seen once. The sample comprised memory CD4+ T cells from PBMCs. Subset denoted: CD45RA-negative fraction. The source of these receptors is a man younger than 35 in good health. Some clones in this sample may be carry-over from other donors' samples.

The chain couples TRBV25-1 to TRBJ2-2; TRBD2 matches 9 bases. Germline V lookup: CDR1 MGHDK, CDR2 SYGVNS. V lost 5 bases and J lost 7; bases outside the gene matches: 8. The CDR3 covers 15 residues. CDR3 DNA: TGTGCCAGCAGTCTAGCGGGGAGGGGCGGCGGGGAGCTGTTTTTT. It is translated as CASSLAGRGGGELFF.

Note on this clone: Other DNA sequences within the sample encode an identical CDR3. V is TRBV7-2 and J is TRBJ1-5; D might be TRBD1 (5 bases). Trimming removed 0 bases at V and 7 bases at J, with 7 bases between. The length of the CDR3 is 13 residues. Per the germline V gene, CDR1 is SGHTA and CDR2 is FQGNSA. The CDR3 loop is CASSLAGDQPQHF. The CDR3 bases are TGTGCCAGCAGCTTAGCCGGGGACCAGCCCCAGCATTTT.

The sample holds many counts of this clone. The genes are TRBV4-3 and TRBJ1-2, with 7 bases identical to TRBD1. CDR1 LGHNA and CDR2 YSLEER come from the germline V gene. This CDR3 contains 16 residues. V shed 0 bases, J shed 2 bases, and the junction held 6 bases outside the gene matches. The CDR3 region has the DNA TGCGCCAGCAGCCAAGAGGGAGGCAGGGGGAACTATGGCTACACCTTC. Its protein product is CASSQEGGRGNYGYTF.

The chain carries TRBV10-3 and TRBJ2-1, with TRBD1 matching over 7 bases. The trim removed 0 bases at V and 9 bases at J, leaving 5 bases unmatched. Germline lookup yields CDR1 ENHRY and CDR2 SYGVKD. This CDR3 spans 14 amino acids. CDR3 loop: CAISESRGRSEQFF. The CDR3 nucleotides read TGTGCCATCAGTGAGTCGAGGGGGCGAAGTGAGCAGTTCTTC.

The chain joins TRBV18 to TRBJ2-5; TRBD2 agrees at 7 bases. Looked up from germline, CDR1 is KGHSH and CDR2 is LQKENI. The CDR3 extends over 14 amino acids. V lost 3 bases, J lost 0 bases, and 1 base stayed unmatched. The CDR3 region has the DNA TGTGCCAGCTCACCCGGACTAGACCAAGAGACCCAGTACTTC. This sequence encodes CASSPGLDQETQYF.

The V gene is TRBV28, the J gene TRBJ1-1; D perhaps matches TRBD1 (6 bases). There are 12 residues in the CDR3. Deletions cut 3 bases from V and 10 bases from J, with 12 bases between. Looked up from germline, CDR1 is MDHEN and CDR2 is SYDVKM. DNA of the CDR3: TGTGCCAGCAGTTTGATGGGGGGGCGAGCTTTCTTT. Protein: CASSLMGGRAFF.

Written as DNA, the CDR3 is TGTGCCAGCAGATATCCGGGACAGAACTACAATGAGCAGTTCTTC. It codes for CASRYPGQNYNEQFF. The chain uses TRBV28 and TRBJ2-1; 7 nucleotides line up with TRBD1. This CDR3 spans 15 amino acids. Looked up from germline, CDR1 is MDHEN and CDR2 is SYDVKM. Losses at the gene ends were 6 bases for V and 3 bases for J; bases not matched to a gene: 8.

J is TRBJ2-3 and V is TRBV27, with 7 bases lining up with TRBD2. Trimming cost V 4 bases and J 6 bases; bases outside gene matches: 10. The CDR3 length is 15 residues. Germline V lookup: CDR1 MNHEY, CDR2 SMNVEV (reference sequence). The CDR3 DNA follows: TGTGCCAGCAGTTCCCTAGCGGACTTTGGGGATACGCAGTATTTT. Residues: CASSSLADFGDTQYF.

Here the CDR3 DNA reads TGTGCCAGCAGCGTAGGGGACTCCATACTCCGATCCGCTGAAGCTTTCTTT. Its protein is CASSVGDSILRSAEAFF. The chain joins TRBV9 to TRBJ1-1, with D possibly being TRBD1 (5 bases). V lost 0 bases and J 6 bases, leaving 21 bases between the germline ends. The CDR3 contains 17 residues. The V gene's germline CDR1 is SGDLS and CDR2 YYNGEE.

The chain couples TRBV2 to TRBJ2-5, with a possible D match to TRBD1 (5 bases). The CDR3 has 13 residues. Germline values: CDR1 SNHLY, CDR2 FYNNEI. The V end was cut by 6 bases, the J end by 3 bases, with 11 bases between. The CDR3 DNA is TGTGCCAGCAGCAGGGTCAGGGAAGAGACCCAGTACTTC. Its protein product is CASSRVREETQYF.

The CDR3, as DNA: TGTGCCAGCAGCGTCTCCGTCCCAACTGAAGCTTTCTTT. Its translation: CASSVSVPTEAFF. The chain links TRBV11-2 to TRBJ1-1, with D unclear. Germline CDR1 reads SGHAT; CDR2 reads FQNNGV. The CDR3 is 13 residues long. The V end was cut by 5 bases, the J end by 5 bases, with 12 bases between.

The chain uses TRBV6-1 and TRBJ2-7; 8 bases line up with TRBD1. V lost 6 bases, J lost 7 bases, and 11 bases stayed unmatched. Germline V gene lookup returns CDR1 MNHNS and CDR2 SASEGT. The CDR3 totals 14 residues. The CDR3: CASRDDRGIREQYF. For the CDR3, the DNA is TGTGCCAGCAGAGATGACAGGGGAATTCGGGAGCAGTACTTC.

Comment on this clone: Other DNA sequences in this specimen translate into the identical CDR3. V and J are TRBV5-1 and TRBJ1-2, with 7 positions matching TRBD1. CDR1 SGHRS and CDR2 YFSETQ come from the germline V gene. This CDR3 comprises 13 residues. The trim removed 0 bases at V and 6 bases at J, leaving 2 bases unmatched. The CDR3 DNA is TGCGCCAGCAGCTTGGGACAGGGTGATGGCTACACCTTC. This sequence encodes CASSLGQGDGYTF.

The chain links TRBV5-8 to TRBJ1-4, with D unclear. V was trimmed by 4 bases and J by 16 bases, leaving 8 bases between them. This CDR3 is 9 amino acids long. Germline V lookup: CDR1 SGHTS, CDR2 YDEGEE. CDR3 in DNA: TGTGCCAGCAGCCCCCGGTCGTTTTTT. It is translated as CASSPRSFF.

The chain links TRBV29-1 to TRBJ2-7, with D uncertain. From germline, CDR1 is SQVTM and CDR2 ANQGSEA. The V end was cut by 1 base, the J end by 2 bases, with 15 bases between. The CDR3 runs to 15 residues. The CDR3 coding sequence is TGCAGCGTTGAAGGGCAGACGACCTCCCCCTACGAGCAGTACTTC. Translating gives CSVEGQTTSPYEQYF.

The chain recombines TRBV4-2 with TRBJ2-1; 10 nucleotides line up with TRBD2. Germline values: CDR1 LGHNA, CDR2 YNFKEQ. V was clipped by 2 bases and J by 7 bases; unmatched bases: 8. CDR3 length equals 16 residues. CDR3 residues: CASSQRLAGVSNEQFF. DNA for the CDR3: TGTGCCAGCAGCCAACGTCTAGCGGGAGTTTCGAATGAGCAGTTCTTC.

The V call is TRBV6-6, the J call TRBJ1-2; TRBD1 is a possible D gene (6 bases). The CDR3 has 14 residues. The V end was cut by 9 bases, the J end by 4 bases, with 18 bases between. Germline CDR1 is MNHNY and CDR2 is SVGAGI (reference sequence). The CDR3 bases are TGTGCCAGTTCCCAAAGGGGGGCGCGCTATGGCTACACCTTC. Translation: CASSQRGARYGYTF.

The chain employs TRBV5-1 and TRBJ2-1; 8 bases align to TRBD1. The CDR3 runs 15 residues. J lost 7 bases, V lost 4 bases, and 10 bases had no gene match. CDR1 SGHRS and CDR2 YFSETQ come from the germline V gene. CDR3 loop: CASSGDRGGKNEQFF. The CDR3 DNA reads as TGCGCCAGCAGCGGTGACAGGGGAGGAAAGAATGAGCAGTTCTTC.

V and J are TRBV9 and TRBJ2-3; 8 nucleotides match TRBD2. The CDR3 covers 16 residues. Looked up from germline, CDR1 is SGDLS and CDR2 is YYNGEE. V lost 3 bases and J lost 0; bases outside the gene matches: 6. The CDR3 is CASSGYLAGSTDTQYF. CDR3 nucleotides: TGTGCCAGCAGCGGCTACTTAGCGGGAAGCACAGATACGCAGTATTTT.

This chain joins TRBV30 and TRBJ1-1; D remains unclear. The germline CDR1 and CDR2 sequences are GTSNPN and SVGIG (reference sequence). V lost 6 bases, J lost 3 bases, and 14 bases lay in between. The length of the CDR3 is 13 residues. CDR3 in amino acids: CACHLADYTEAFF. As DNA, the CDR3 is TGTGCCTGCCACCTGGCAGATTACACTGAAGCTTTCTTT.